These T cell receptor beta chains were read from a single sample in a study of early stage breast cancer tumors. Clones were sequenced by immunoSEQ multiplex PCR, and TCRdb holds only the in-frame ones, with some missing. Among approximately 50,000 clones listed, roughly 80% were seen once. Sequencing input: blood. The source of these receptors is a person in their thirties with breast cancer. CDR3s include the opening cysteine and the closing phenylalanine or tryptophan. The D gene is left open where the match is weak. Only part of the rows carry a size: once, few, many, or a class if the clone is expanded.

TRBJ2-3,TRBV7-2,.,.,CASSSPPRADTQYF,TGTGCCAGCAGCTCACCCCCTAGGGCAGATACGCAGTATTTT
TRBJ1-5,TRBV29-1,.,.,CSVVWQSGNQPQHF,TGCAGCGTTGTTTGGCAGTCGGGAAATCAGCCCCAGCATTTT
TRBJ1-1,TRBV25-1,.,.,CASSPQGRGTEAFF,TGTGCCAGCAGTCCTCAGGGTAGAGGCACTGAAGCTTTCTTT
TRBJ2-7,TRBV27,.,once,CASSPRTESYEQYF,TGTGCCAGCAGTCCAAGGACAGAATCCTACGAGCAGTACTTC
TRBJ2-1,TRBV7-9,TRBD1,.,CASSSRTGQGYEQFF,TGTGCCAGCAGCTCGCGCACTGGACAGGGGTACGAGCAGTTCTTC
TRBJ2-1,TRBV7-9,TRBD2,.,CASSPRSSGSYNEQFF,TGTGCCAGCAGCCCACGGTCTAGCGGCTCCTACAATGAGCAGTTCTTC
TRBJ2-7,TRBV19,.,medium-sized,CASSIGREGEQYF,TGTGCCAGTAGTATAGGCCGGGAAGGGGAGCAGTACTTC
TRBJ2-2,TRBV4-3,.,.,CASSLGTLNTGELFF,TGCGCCAGCAGCCTCGGGACACTGAACACCGGGGAGCTGTTTTTT
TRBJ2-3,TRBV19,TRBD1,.,CASSQTQGTASTDTQYF,TGTGCCAGTAGCCAGACACAGGGGACCGCTAGCACAGATACGCAGTATTTT
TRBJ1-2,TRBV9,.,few,CASNPGGAKGYTF,TGTGCCAGCAACCCCGGTGGGGCGAAGGGCTACACCTTC
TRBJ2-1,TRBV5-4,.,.,CASSLDPSGAYNEQFF,TGTGCCAGCAGCTTGGATCCCAGCGGAGCCTACAATGAGCAGTTCTTC
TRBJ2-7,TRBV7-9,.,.,CASSRGQIDYEQYF,TGTGCCAGCAGCCGCGGACAGATAGATTACGAGCAGTACTTC
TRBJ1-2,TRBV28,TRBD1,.,CASSAGGRSGYTF,TGTGCCAGCAGTGCAGGGGGACGGAGTGGCTACACCTTC
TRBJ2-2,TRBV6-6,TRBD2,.,CASSGGSGIGDGELFF,TGTGCCAGCAGCGGAGGTAGCGGGATCGGGGACGGGGAGCTGTTTTTT
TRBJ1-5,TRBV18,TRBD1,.,CASSPTGGNQPQHF,TGTGCCAGCTCACCAACAGGGGGCAATCAGCCCCAGCATTTT
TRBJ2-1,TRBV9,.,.,CASSGTDDLYEQFF,TGTGCCAGCTCCGGGACGGACGACTTGTATGAGCAGTTCTTC
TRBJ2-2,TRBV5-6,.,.,CASRGTPGTGELFF,TGTGCCAGCAGAGGGACCCCCGGTACCGGGGAGCTGTTTTTT
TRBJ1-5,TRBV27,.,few,CASSLGTGPQHF,TGTGCCAGCAGTCTAGGAACCGGGCCCCAGCATTTT
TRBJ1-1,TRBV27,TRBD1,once,CASSTTGGLNTEAFF,TGTGCCAGCAGTACGACAGGGGGCTTGAACACTGAAGCTTTCTTT
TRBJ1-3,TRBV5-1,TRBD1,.,CASSLPTGDLGNTIYF,TGCGCCAGCAGCTTGCCCACAGGGGACCTTGGAAACACCATATATTTT
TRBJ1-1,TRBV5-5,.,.,CASSLEGIATEAFF,TGTGCCAGCAGCTTGGAAGGGATAGCCACTGAAGCTTTCTTT
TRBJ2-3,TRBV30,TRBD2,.,CAWSEGTSGIFTDTQYF,TGTGCCTGGAGTGAAGGGACTAGCGGGATCTTTACAGATACGCAGTATTTT
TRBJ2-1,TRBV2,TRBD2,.,CASKGRGYDWRGEQFF,TGTGCCAGCAAGGGGAGGGGATACGATTGGAGAGGTGAGCAGTTCTTC
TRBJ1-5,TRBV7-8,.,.,CASSTDGGNSNQPQHF,TGTGCCAGCAGCACTGATGGTGGAAATAGCAATCAGCCCCAGCATTTT
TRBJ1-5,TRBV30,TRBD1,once,CAWSAAGTGKRNQPQHF,TGTGCCTGGAGTGCAGCTGGGACAGGAAAACGCAATCAGCCCCAGCATTTT
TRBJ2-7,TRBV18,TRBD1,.,CASSPQGTGYEQYF,TGTGCCAGCTCACCACAAGGGACAGGATACGAGCAGTACTTC
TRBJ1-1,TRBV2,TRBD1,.,CASSVALTGEPEAFF,TGTGCCAGCAGTGTTGCCCTGACAGGGGAGCCTGAAGCTTTCTTT
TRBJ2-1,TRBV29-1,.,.,CSVVQTFPEQFF,TGCAGCGTGGTACAGACGTTCCCAGAGCAGTTCTTC
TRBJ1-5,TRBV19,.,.,CASRPFLGGNQPQHF,TGTGCCAGTAGGCCCTTTTTAGGGGGCAATCAGCCCCAGCATTTT
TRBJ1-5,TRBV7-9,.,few,CASSLLADQPQHF,TGTGCCAGCAGCTTGTTGGCAGACCAGCCCCAGCATTTT
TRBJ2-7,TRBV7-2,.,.,CASSLVPTRGGYEQYF,TGTGCCAGCAGCTTAGTCCCGACCAGGGGCGGCTACGAGCAGTACTTC
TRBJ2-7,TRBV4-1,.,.,CASSRSGEHYEQYF,TGCGCCAGCAGCCGCTCGGGAGAGCACTACGAGCAGTACTTC
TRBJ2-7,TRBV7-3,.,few,CASSLGTGVAYEQYF,TGTGCCAGCAGCCTCGGGACGGGAGTGGCCTACGAGCAGTACTTC
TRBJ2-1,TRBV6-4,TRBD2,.,CASTTSGSGEQFF,TGTGCCTCAACGACTAGCGGGTCGGGGGAGCAGTTCTTC
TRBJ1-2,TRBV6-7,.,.,CASSYPKTPYGYTF,TGTGCCAGCAGTTACCCCAAGACGCCCTATGGCTACACCTTC